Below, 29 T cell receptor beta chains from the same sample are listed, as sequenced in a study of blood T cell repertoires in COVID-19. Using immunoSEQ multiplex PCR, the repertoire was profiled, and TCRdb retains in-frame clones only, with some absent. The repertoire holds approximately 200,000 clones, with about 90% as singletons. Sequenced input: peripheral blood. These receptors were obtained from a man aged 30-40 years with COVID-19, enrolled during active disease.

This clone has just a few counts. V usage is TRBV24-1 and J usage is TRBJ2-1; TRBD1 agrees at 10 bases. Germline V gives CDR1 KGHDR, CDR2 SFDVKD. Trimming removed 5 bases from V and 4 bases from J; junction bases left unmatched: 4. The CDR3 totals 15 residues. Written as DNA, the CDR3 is TGTGCCACCAGTGTGGGGACAGGGGATTACAATGAGCAGTTCTTC. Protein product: CATSVGTGDYNEQFF.

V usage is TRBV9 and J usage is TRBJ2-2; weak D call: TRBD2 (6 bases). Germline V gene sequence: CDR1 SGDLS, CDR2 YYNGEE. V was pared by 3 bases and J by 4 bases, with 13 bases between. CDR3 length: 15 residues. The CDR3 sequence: CASSASGTPTGELFF. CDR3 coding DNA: TGTGCCAGCAGCGCCTCCGGGACTCCCACCGGGGAGCTGTTTTTT.

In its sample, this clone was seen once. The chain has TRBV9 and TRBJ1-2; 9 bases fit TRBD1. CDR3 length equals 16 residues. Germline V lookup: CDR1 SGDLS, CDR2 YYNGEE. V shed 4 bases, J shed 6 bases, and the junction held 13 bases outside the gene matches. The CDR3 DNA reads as TGTGCCAGCAGCACCCGTCCCGGGACAGGGTTCGATGGCTACACCTTC. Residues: CASSTRPGTGFDGYTF.

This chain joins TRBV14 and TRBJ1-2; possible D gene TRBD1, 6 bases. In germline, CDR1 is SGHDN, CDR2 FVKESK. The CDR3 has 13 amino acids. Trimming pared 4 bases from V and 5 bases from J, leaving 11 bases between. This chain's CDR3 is CASSPGQRYGYTF. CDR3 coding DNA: TGTGCCAGCAGCCCTGGACAGAGATATGGCTACACCTTC.

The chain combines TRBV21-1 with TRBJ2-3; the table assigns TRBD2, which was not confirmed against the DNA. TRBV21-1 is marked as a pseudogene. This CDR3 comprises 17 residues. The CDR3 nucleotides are TGTGCCAGTCGCGAATCAGCGGGAGGGCCGATAGAAGATACGCAGTATTTT. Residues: CASRESAGGPIEDTQYF.

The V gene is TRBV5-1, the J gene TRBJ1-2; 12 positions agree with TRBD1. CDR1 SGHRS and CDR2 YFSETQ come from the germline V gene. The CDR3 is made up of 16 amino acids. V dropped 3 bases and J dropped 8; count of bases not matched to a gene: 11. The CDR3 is CASSSGTGGLSSGYTF. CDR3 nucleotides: TGCGCCAGCAGCTCCGGGACAGGGGGCCTGTCCTCGGGCTACACCTTC. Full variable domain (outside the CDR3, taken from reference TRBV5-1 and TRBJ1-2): KAGVTQTPRYLIKTRGQQVTLSCSPISGHRSVSWYQQTPGQGLQFLFEYFSETQRNKGNFPGRFSGRQFSNSRSEMNVSTLELGDSALYLCASSSGTGGLSSGYTFGSGTRLTVV.

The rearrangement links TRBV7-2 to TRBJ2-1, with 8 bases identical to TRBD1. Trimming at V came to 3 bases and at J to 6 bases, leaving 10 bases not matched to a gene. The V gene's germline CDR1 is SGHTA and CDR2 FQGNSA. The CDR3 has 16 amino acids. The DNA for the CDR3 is TGTGCCAGCAGCTTTTGGGAGACAGGGGAAATCAATGAGCAGTTCTTC. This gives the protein CASSFWETGEINEQFF.

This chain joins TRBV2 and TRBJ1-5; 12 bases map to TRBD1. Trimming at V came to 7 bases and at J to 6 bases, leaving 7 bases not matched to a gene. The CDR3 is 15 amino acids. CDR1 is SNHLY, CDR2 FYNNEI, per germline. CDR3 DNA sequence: TGTGCCAGCATTACCGGGACAGGGGGCGGTCAGCCCCAGCATTTT. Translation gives CASITGTGGGQPQHF.

DNA of the CDR3: TGTGCCAGCAGCCGCGAGAAGGGGTCACCCCTCCACTTT. This encodes CASSREKGSPLHF. V gene TRBV2 combines with J gene TRBJ1-6; TRBD1 might be the D (5 bases). Trimming took off 6 bases at V and 10 bases at J, with 13 bases between the two ends. In germline, CDR1 is SNHLY, CDR2 FYNNEI. The CDR3 totals 13 residues. The variable domain in full, completed from reference TRBV2 and TRBJ1-6, reads EPEVTQTPSHQVTQMGQEVILRCVPISNHLYFYWYRQILGQKVEFLVSFYNNEISEKSEIFDDQFSVERPDGSNFTLKIRSTKLEDSAMYFCASSREKGSPLHFGNGTRLTVT.

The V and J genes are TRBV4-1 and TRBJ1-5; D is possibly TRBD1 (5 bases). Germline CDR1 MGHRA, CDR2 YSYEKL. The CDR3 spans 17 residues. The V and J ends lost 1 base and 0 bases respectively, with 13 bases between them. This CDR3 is CASSQVQELYSNQPQHF. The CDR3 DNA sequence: TGCGCCAGCAGCCAAGTACAGGAGTTATATAGCAATCAGCCCCAGCATTTT.

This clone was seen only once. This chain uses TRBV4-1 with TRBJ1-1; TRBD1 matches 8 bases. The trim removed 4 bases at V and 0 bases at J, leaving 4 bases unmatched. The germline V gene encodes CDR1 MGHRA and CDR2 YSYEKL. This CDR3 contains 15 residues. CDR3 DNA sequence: TGCGCCAGCAGCCGAGAGGGACAGGTGAACACTGAAGCTTTCTTT. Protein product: CASSREGQVNTEAFF.

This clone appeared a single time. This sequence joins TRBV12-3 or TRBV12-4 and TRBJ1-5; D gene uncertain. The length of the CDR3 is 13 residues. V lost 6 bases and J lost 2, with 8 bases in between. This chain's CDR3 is CASRSSGNQPQHF. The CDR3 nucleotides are TGTGCCAGCAGGAGTTCGGGCAATCAGCCCCAGCATTTT.

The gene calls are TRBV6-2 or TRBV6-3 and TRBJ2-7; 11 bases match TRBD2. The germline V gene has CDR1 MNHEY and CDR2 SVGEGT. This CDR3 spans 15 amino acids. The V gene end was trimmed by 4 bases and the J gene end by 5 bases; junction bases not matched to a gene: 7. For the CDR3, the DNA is TGTGCCAGCAGTTCCCCCCGACTAGCGGGAAACGAGCAGTACTTC. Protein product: CASSSPRLAGNEQYF.

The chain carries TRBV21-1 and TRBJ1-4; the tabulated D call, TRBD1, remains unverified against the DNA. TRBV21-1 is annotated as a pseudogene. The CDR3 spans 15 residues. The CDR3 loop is CASSEVRDRGKKLFF. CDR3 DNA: TGTGCCAGCAGCGAAGTCAGGGACAGGGGGAAAAAACTGTTTTTT.

CDR3 amino acids: CASSLQLNTEAFF. In nucleotides, the CDR3 is TGTGCCAGCAGCCTCCAGTTGAACACTGAAGCTTTCTTT. The chain has TRBV5-6 and TRBJ1-1; D remains unclear. CDR1 is SGHDT and CDR2 is YYEEEE in the germline V gene. Deletions cut 4 bases from V and 0 bases from J, with 7 bases between. This CDR3 has 13 amino acids.

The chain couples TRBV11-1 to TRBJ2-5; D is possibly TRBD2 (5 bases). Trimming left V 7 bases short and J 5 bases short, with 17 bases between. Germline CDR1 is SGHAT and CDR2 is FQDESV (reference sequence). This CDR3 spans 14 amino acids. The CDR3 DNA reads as TGTGCCAGCACGAACCTCCGGGGATCGGAGACCCAGTACTTC. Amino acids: CASTNLRGSETQYF.

CDR3 in DNA: TGTGCCAGCAGCCTCGGGCAGGGGTATGGCTACACCTTC. It encodes CASSLGQGYGYTF. V gene TRBV7-8 combines with J gene TRBJ1-2, with D maybe TRBD1 (6 bases). The CDR3 consists of 13 residues. In germline, CDR1 is SGHVS, CDR2 FQNEAQ. The V gene lost 5 bases and the J gene lost 5 bases, with 12 bases spanning the gap.

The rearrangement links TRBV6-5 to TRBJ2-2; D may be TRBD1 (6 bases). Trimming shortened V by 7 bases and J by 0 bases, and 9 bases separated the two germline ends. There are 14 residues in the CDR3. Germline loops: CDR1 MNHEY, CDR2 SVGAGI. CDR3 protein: CASTAGANTGELFF. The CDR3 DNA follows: TGTGCCAGCACGGCAGGGGCGAACACCGGGGAGCTGTTTTTT.

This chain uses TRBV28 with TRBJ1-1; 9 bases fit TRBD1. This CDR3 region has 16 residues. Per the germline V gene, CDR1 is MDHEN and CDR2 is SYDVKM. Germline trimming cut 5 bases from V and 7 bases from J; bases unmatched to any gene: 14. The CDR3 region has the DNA TGTGCCAGCAGTCCACAGGGGGCGCAATCTATAGTTGAAGCTTTCTTT. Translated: CASSPQGAQSIVEAFF.

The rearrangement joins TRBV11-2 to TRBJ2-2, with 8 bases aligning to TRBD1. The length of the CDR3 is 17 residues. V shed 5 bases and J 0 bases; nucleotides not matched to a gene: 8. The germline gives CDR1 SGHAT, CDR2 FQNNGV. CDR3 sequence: CASSQRQGWANTGELFF. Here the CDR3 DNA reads TGTGCCAGCAGCCAAAGACAGGGGTGGGCGAACACCGGGGAGCTGTTTTTT.

CDR3 DNA: TGTGCCAGCAGTGAAGCCTTCGGGAGGGGGTACACCTTC. As protein: CASSEAFGRGYTF. The chain employs TRBV2 and TRBJ1-2; D might be TRBD1 (6 bases). Germline V gene data show CDR1 as SNHLY and CDR2 as FYNNEI. There are 13 residues in the CDR3. V lost 0 bases, J lost 11 bases, and 13 bases lay in between.

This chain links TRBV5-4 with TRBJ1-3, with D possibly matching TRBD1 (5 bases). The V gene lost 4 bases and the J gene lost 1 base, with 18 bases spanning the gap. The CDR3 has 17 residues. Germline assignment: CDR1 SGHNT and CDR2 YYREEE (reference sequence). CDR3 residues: CASSPGGAAGSGNTIYF. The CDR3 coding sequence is TGTGCCAGCAGCCCGGGAGGGGCCGCGGGGTCTGGAAACACCATATATTTT.

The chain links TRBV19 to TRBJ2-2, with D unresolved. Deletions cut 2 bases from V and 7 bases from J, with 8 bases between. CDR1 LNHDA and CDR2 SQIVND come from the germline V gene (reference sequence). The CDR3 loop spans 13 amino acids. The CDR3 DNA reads TGTGCCAGTAGTATAATAGCCGGCGGGGAGCTGTTTTTT. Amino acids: CASSIIAGGELFF.

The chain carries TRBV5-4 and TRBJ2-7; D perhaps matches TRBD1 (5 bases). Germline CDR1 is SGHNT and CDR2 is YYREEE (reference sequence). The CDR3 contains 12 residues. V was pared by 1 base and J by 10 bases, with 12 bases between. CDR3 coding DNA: TGTGCCAGCAGCTTGCCACAGGATTTCCAGTACTTC. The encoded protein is CASSLPQDFQYF.

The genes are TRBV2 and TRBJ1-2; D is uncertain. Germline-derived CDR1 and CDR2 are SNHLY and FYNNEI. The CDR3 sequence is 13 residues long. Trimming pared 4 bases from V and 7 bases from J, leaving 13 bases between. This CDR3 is CASSVVAIVGYTF. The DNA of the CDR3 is TGTGCCAGCAGTGTTGTAGCGATAGTTGGCTACACCTTC.

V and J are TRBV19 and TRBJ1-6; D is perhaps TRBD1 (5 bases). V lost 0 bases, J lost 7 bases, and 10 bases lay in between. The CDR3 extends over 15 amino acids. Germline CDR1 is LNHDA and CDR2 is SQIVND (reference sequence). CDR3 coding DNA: TGTGCCAGTAGTATAGATCGGGGACTGAATTCACCCCTCCACTTT. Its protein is CASSIDRGLNSPLHF.

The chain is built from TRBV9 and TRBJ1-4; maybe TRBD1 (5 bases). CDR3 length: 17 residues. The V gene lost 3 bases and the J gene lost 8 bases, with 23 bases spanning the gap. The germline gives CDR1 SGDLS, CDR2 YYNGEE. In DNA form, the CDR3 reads TGTGCCAGCAGCGGATCGGATGCGGGGGGAATGGGAGAAAAACTGTTTTTT. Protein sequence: CASSGSDAGGMGEKLFF.

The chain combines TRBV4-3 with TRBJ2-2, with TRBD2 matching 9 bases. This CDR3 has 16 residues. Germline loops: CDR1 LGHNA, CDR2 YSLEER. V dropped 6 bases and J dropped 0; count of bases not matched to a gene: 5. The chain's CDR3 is CASRRTSASNTGELFF. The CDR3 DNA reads TGCGCCAGCAGGCGGACTAGCGCCTCGAACACCGGGGAGCTGTTTTTT.

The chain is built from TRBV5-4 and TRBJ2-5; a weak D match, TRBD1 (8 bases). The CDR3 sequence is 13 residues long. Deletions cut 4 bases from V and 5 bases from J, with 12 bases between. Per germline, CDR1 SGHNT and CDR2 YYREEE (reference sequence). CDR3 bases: TGTGCCAGCAGCACAGGGGGGGCGGAGACCCAGTACTTC. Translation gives CASSTGGAETQYF.